This T cell receptor (beta chain) emerged from a study of CD8+CD57+ T cells in acquired aplastic anemia listed by TCRdb under 2018. In terms of the full investigation: On average, sorted CD4+ and CD8+ cells yielded approximately 3 ug of extracted DNA, with a range of roughly 0.19 to 27.4 ug. Mean read counts for healthy donor samples were about 10.8 million for CD4+ cells and roughly 12 million for CD8+ cells. Summary of the overall study and its limitations: Between patients and healthy controls, no significant difference in CD8+ Simpson's diversity was found (P=0.060). Although 25 to 30 CD8+ CDR3 sequences were shared by patients and controls, these sequences appeared highly expressed in patients and within the immunodominant clones of patients.

The germline V gene encodes CDR1 MDHEN and CDR2 SYDVKM. V is clipped by 4 bases and J by 13 bases, and the sequence between their germline boundaries is 2 bases long. From cysteine to phenylalanine, the CDR3 is 9 amino acids long. Just CDR3 DNA is preserved here, 27 bases in frame from base 1. Profiling of TCR beta VDJ combinations and CDR3 sequences used genomic DNA as the template. An Illumina HiSeq 2000 was the platform used for TCR repertoire sequencing. The authors' pipeline ran thus. Repertoires were assessed using TRBV/TRBJ rearrangement plots, CDR3 size and DJ length profiles, and Simpson's diversity index. The most abundant DNA sequence in the deep sequencing data was taken as the immunodominant clone. CDR3 amino acid sequences were checked for sharing across subjects and were also compared against the VDJdb database and published repertoires. The public reads were reprocessed in TCRdb via fastp at Q25 and MiXCR, keeping in-frame beta chains. Entries that share a CDR3 protein sequence are merged under the most common genes and DNA. These V and J calls are TCRdb output, not the study's own analysis. Here the sample has around 200,000 distinct CDR3 sequences; roughly half occur a single time. More than 15% of the sample is taken by the ten largest.

In this study, sorted CD4+ and CD8+ T cells from the blood of healthy subjects and of severe aplastic anemia patients had their TCR repertoires deep-sequenced. Ficoll-Paque density gradient centrifugation was used to isolate peripheral blood mononuclear cells. Before DNA extraction, CD4+ and CD8+ T cells were sorted with FACS or magnetic beads. As regards this clonotype: It has no known antigen specificity. Base qualities are not recorded, but no much larger clone differs from it by a single base.

Material: sorted CD4+, CD8+, or CD8+CD57+ T cells (not recorded which) from PBMCs. Recombination connected TRBV28 to TRBJ1-6; no D gene can be assigned with confidence. The clonotype was recovered from a human donor in good health, serving as a control. The CDR3 here reads CASSSPLHF. The nucleotide sequence reads TGTGCCAGCAGTTCTCCCCTCCACTTT.